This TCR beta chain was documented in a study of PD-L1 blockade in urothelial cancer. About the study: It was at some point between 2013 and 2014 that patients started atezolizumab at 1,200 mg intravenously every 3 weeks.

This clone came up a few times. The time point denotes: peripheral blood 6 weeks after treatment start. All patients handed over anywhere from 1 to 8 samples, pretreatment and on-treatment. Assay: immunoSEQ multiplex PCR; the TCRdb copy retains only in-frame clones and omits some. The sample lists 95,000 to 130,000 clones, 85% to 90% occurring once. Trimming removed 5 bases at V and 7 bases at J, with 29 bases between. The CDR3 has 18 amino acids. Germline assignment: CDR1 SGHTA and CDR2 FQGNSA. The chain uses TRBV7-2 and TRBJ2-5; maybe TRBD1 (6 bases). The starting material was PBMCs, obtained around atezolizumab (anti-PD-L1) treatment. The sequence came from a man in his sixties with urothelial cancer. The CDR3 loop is CASSLRLSGTRVMTTQYF. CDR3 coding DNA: TGTGCCAGCAGCCTACGACTGAGTGGGACAAGGGTCATGACGACCCAGTACTTC. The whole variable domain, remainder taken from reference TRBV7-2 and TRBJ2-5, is GAGVSQSPSNKVTEKGKDVELRCDPISGHTALYWYRQSLGQGLEFLIYFQGNSAPDKSGLPSDRFSAERTGGSVSTLTIQRTQQEDSAVYLCASSLRLSGTRVMTTQYFGPGTRLLVL.